This T cell receptor (beta chain) stems from a study of cytomegalovirus exposure and HLA in healthy donors. The CDR3 extends over 12 amino acids. The ends were cut back, 10 bases at V and 0 bases at J, with 10 bases in the middle. Per germline, CDR1 MNHNY and CDR2 SVGAGI (reference sequence). Use of 60 Vbeta and 13 Jbeta primers characterized the PCR. Profiling relied on immunoSEQ multiplex PCR, and the TCRdb table lists in-frame clones only, not all of them. Among roughly 110,000 clones listed, around 80% were seen once. The chain joins TRBV6-6 to TRBJ2-7; TRBD2 might be the D (6 bases). This TCR was sampled from a man aged 25-45 years in good health and CMV-seropositive. Sequences were obtained from PBMCs. The CDR3 DNA reads as TGTGCCACTAGCGATGTCTCCTACGAGCAGTACTTC. Protein: CATSDVSYEQYF.